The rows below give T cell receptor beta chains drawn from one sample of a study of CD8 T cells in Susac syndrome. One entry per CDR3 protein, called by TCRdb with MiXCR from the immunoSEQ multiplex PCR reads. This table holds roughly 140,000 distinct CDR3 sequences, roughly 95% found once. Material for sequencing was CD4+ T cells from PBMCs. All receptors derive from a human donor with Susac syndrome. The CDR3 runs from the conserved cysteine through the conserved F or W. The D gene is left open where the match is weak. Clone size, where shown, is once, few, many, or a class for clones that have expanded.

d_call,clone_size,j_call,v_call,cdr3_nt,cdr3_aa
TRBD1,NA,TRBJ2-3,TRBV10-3,TGTGCCATCAGCGAGAGGACAGGGGGCACAGATACGCAGTATTTT,CAISERTGGTDTQYF
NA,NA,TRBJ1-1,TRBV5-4,TGTGCCAGCAGCGGCGTCCCAAGGGGGAACACTGAAGCTTTCTTT,CASSGVPRGNTEAFF
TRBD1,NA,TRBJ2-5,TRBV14,TGTGCCAGCAGCCGGGACAGGGAAGAGACCCAGTACTTC,CASSRDREETQYF
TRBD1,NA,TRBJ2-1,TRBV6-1,TGTGCCAGCAGTCCCACGACAGGGGAAGACAATGAGCAGTTCTTC,CASSPTTGEDNEQFF
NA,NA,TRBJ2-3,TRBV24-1,TGTGCCACCAGTGACCCTAGCCTGGATACGCAGTATTTT,CATSDPSLDTQYF
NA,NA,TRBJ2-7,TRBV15,TGTGCCACCAGCAGCTACGGGGGACAGCCCTACGAGCAGTACTTC,CATSSYGGQPYEQYF
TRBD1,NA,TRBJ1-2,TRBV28,TGTGCCAGCAGTTTAGGACAGGGGGGATATGGCTACACCTTC,CASSLGQGGYGYTF
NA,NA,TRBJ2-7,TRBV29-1,TGCAGCGTATCCCAGGGGCAGGGGTGGCCCTACGAGCAGTACTTC,CSVSQGQGWPYEQYF
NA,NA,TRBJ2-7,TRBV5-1,TGCGCCAGCAGCTTATCTTCTCTATCCTACGAGCAGTACTTC,CASSLSSLSYEQYF
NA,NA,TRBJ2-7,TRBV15,TGTGCCACCAGCAGAGATCTGGGGGACTACGAGCAGTACTTC,CATSRDLGDYEQYF
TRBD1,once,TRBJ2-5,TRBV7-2,TGTGCCAGCAGCTTCGGACAGGAGATGGAGACCCAGTACTTC,CASSFGQEMETQYF
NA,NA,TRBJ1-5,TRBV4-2,TGTGCCAGCAGCCAGGGTCCCCCAGGGGCCAATCAGCCCCAGCATTTT,CASSQGPPGANQPQHF
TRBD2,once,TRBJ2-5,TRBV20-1,TGCAGTGCTAGAGATCCGACGGGGGGGGAGGAGACCCAGTACTTC,CSARDPTGGEETQYF
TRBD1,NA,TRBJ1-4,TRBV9,TGTGCCAGCAGCGACAGGGGGCGCGAAAATGAAAAACTGTTTTTT,CASSDRGRENEKLFF
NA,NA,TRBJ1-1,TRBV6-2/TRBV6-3,TGTGCCAGCAGCCTAATCGGGGGAACTGAAGCTTTCTTT,CASSLIGGTEAFF
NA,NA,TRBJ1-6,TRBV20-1,TGCAGTGCTCTTCCGGGGGGGGATAATTCACCCCTCCACTTT,CSALPGGDNSPLHF
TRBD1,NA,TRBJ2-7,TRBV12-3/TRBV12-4,TGTGCCAGCAGGCGGACAGGTCCTTACGAGCAGTACTTC,CASRRTGPYEQYF
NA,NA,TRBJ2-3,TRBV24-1,TGTGCCACCAGCGATTCTGGGACTAGCACAGATACGCAGTATTTT,CATSDSGTSTDTQYF
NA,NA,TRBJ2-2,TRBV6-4,TGTGCCAGCAGTAGGGACTTAGCGAACACCGGGGAGCTGTTTTTT,CASSRDLANTGELFF
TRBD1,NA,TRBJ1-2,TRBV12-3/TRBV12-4,TGTGCCAGCAGTTTCCCCCCCTCCACAGGGGTGTATGGCTACACCTTC,CASSFPPSTGVYGYTF
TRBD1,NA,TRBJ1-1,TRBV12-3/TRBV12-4,TGTGCCAGCACCCAGGACAGGGTGAACACTGAAGCTTTCTTT,CASTQDRVNTEAFF
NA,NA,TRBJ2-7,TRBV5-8,TGTGCCAGCAGCCCCTGGCAGGGGTTCTACGAGCAGTACTTC,CASSPWQGFYEQYF